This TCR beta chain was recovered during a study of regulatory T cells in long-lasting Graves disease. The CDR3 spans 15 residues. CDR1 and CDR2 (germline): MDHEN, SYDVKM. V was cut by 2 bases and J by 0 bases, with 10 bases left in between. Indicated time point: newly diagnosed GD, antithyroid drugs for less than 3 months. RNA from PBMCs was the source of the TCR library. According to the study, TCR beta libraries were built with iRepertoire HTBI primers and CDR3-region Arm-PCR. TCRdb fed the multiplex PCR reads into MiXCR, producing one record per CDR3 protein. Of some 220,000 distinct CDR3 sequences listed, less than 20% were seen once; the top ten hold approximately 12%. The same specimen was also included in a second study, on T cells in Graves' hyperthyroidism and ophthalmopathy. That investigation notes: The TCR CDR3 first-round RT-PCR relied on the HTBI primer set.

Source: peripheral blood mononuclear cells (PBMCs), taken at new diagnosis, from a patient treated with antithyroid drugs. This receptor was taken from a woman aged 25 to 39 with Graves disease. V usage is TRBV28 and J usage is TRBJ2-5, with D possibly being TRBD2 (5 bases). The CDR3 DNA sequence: TGTGCCAGCAGTTTAGAGGGAACGTACCAAGAGACCCAGTACTTC. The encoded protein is CASSLEGTYQETQYF.